This T cell receptor (beta chain) was found in a study of T cell responses to AZD1222 COVID-19 vaccine. There are a few counts of this clone. This CDR3 has 15 residues. Germline values: CDR1 MDHEN, CDR2 SYDVKM. The J segment lost 2 bases and the V segment lost 4 bases, leaving 5 bases of the junction unmatched. The method was immunoSEQ multiplex PCR; TCRdb's version includes in-frame clones alone and lacks a portion of them. The sample consists of 100,000 or so clones, around nine tenths of them appearing once. This TCR derives from an adult in good health. The material was peripheral blood, obtained on day 0 of AZD1222 vaccination. The V call is TRBV28, the J call TRBJ1-5; 7 positions match TRBD1. The CDR3 protein is CASSSPTGGNQPQHF. In DNA, the CDR3 is TGTGCCAGCAGTTCCCCAACAGGGGGCAATCAGCCCCAGCATTTT.